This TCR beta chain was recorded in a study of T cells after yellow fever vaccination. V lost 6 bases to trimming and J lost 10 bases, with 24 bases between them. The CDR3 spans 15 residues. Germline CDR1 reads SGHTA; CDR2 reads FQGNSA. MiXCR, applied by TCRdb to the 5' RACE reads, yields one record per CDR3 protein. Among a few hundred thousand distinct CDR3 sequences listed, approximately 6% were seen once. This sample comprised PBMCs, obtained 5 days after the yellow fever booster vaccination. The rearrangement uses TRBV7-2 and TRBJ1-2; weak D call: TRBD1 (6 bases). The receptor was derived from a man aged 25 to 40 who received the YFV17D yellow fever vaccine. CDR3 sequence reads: CASSSRRSGGAVYTF. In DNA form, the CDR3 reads TGTGCCAGCAGTTCTAGAAGATCCGGGGGCGCGGTCTACACCTTC.